The 23 T cell receptor beta chains below were found in one sample sequenced in a study of blood T cell repertoires in COVID-19. This table comes from immunoSEQ multiplex PCR, and its TCRdb copy is limited to in-frame clones, with some not included. The sample comprises some 260,000 clones, 85% to 90% of which are singletons, and about 1.6% rests with the top ten. What was sequenced was PBMCs or T cells enriched from blood (not recorded which). These receptors were collected from a man between 40 and 49 years old who had recovered from COVID-19.

This clone was recorded a few times. V and J are TRBV3-1 (or the pseudogene TRBV3-2) and TRBJ1-1, with a possible D match to TRBD1 (6 bases). V lost 5 bases and J lost 5, with 15 bases in between. This CDR3 is 14 amino acids long. Per germline, CDR1 LGHDT and CDR2 YNNKEL (reference sequence). CDR3 in DNA: TGTGCCAGCAGCGAGACAGGATTTGAAACTGAAGCTTTCTTT. Protein: CASSETGFETEAFF.

This clone was counted between two and nine times. The chain links TRBV30 to TRBJ2-2; no reliable D call. Germline V gene lookup returns CDR1 GTSNPN and CDR2 SVGIG (reference sequence). CDR3 length equals 14 residues. Between the trimmed V and J ends, which lost 0 bases and 6 bases, there was a span of 11 bases. CDR3 region: CAWSVLMVSGELFF. CDR3 coding DNA: TGTGCCTGGAGTGTACTAATGGTTTCCGGGGAGCTGTTTTTT.

The rearrangement uses TRBV12-3 or TRBV12-4 and TRBJ1-2; TRBD1 might be the D (6 bases). The CDR3 length is 13 residues. The V and J ends lost 4 bases and 4 bases respectively, with 10 bases between them. CDR3 sequence (DNA): TGTGCCAGCAGTTCTGGACAGCCCTATGGCTACACCTTC. Its translation is CASSSGQPYGYTF.

This chain joins TRBV7-6 and TRBJ1-3; TRBD1 is a possible D gene (5 bases). The CDR3 length is 15 residues. The ends were cut back, 7 bases at V and 0 bases at J, with 13 bases in the middle. Germline loops: CDR1 SGHVS, CDR2 FNYEAQ. CDR3 nucleotides: TGTGCCAGCACGATGGGGGGGGGCTCTGGAAACACCATATATTTT. This encodes CASTMGGGSGNTIYF.

V gene TRBV25-1 combines with J gene TRBJ2-7; 8 bases are a match to TRBD1. The V gene's germline CDR1 is MGHDK and CDR2 SYGVNS. J gave up 3 bases and V 4 bases, and 17 bases lay outside the gene matches. The CDR3 sequence is 18 residues long. The CDR3 loop reads CASSGAGGQGFSYYEQYF. The CDR3 nucleotides read TGTGCCAGCAGTGGGGCTGGTGGACAGGGTTTTTCCTACTACGAGCAGTACTTC.

This chain joins TRBV6-5 and TRBJ1-3; 9 nucleotides match TRBD1. The CDR3 is made up of 15 amino acids. Germline V gene lookup returns CDR1 MNHEY and CDR2 SVGAGI. The ends lost 5 bases at V and 2 bases at J; junction bases unmatched: 4. The CDR3 nucleotides read TGTGCCAGCAGTATCACAGGGGGCACTGGAAACACCATATATTTT. It translates to CASSITGGTGNTIYF.

Here the CDR3 reads CASSERLADTDTQYF. The CDR3 bases are TGTGCCAGCAGTGAAAGGCTAGCGGACACAGATACGCAGTATTTT. The chain couples TRBV2 to TRBJ2-3, with TRBD2 matching over 7 bases. The CDR3 consists of 15 residues. CDR1 is SNHLY, CDR2 FYNNEI, per germline. The V segment lost 2 bases and the J segment 2 bases; nucleotides outside the gene matches: 4.

The chain joins TRBV7-6 to TRBJ1-1, with D unclear. From germline, CDR1 is SGHVS and CDR2 FNYEAQ. CDR3 size: 12 residues. The V end was cut by 1 base, the J end by 7 bases, with 7 bases between. The CDR3 nucleotides are TGTGCCAGCAGCTTAGGAGGGAGTGAAGCTTTCTTT. It specifies CASSLGGSEAFF.

J is TRBJ2-5 and V is TRBV27; possible D gene TRBD1, 5 bases. Trimming removed 1 base at V and 5 bases at J, with 11 bases between. The germline CDR1 and CDR2 sequences are MNHEY and SMNVEV (reference sequence). The CDR3 is made up of 14 amino acids. CDR3 protein: CASSLLGRGETQYF. The DNA of the CDR3 is TGTGCCAGCAGTTTATTGGGAAGGGGCGAGACCCAGTACTTC.

The J gene is TRBJ1-6, the V gene TRBV25-1, with 9 nucleotides matching TRBD1. CDR3 length equals 14 residues. J gave up 8 bases and V 6 bases, and 5 bases lay outside the gene matches. Germline assignment: CDR1 MGHDK and CDR2 SYGVNS. CDR3: CASRSTGGYSPLHF. CDR3 DNA: TGTGCCAGCAGGTCCACAGGGGGCTATTCACCCCTCCACTTT. The whole variable domain, remainder taken from reference TRBV25-1 and TRBJ1-6, is EADIYQTPRYLVIGTGKKITLECSQTMGHDKMYWYQQDPGMELHLIHYSYGVNSTEKGDLSSESTVSRIRTEHFPLTLESARPSHTSQYLCASRSTGGYSPLHFGNGTRLTVT.

This clone was seen only once. The rearrangement links TRBV6-5 to TRBJ1-4, with D perhaps TRBD1 (5 bases). Germline CDR1 reads MNHEY; CDR2 reads SVGAGI. V lost 6 bases and J lost 13, with 15 bases in between. The CDR3 contains 12 residues. The CDR3 DNA is TGTGCCAGCAGGACCTCTAGGGGTCGACTGTTTTTT. Translating it yields CASRTSRGRLFF.

The chain employs TRBV6-5 and TRBJ2-1, with TRBD2 matching 7 bases. CDR3 length: 14 residues. The V segment lost 6 bases and the J segment 10 bases; nucleotides outside the gene matches: 12. Germline loops: CDR1 MNHEY, CDR2 SVGAGI. The CDR3 sequence is CASSRVGEGGEQFF. CDR3 bases: TGTGCCAGCAGCCGGGTCGGGGAGGGAGGCGAGCAGTTCTTC.

This clone was counted only a few times. V usage is TRBV27 and J usage is TRBJ2-7, with 9 nucleotides matching TRBD1. This CDR3 has 16 amino acids. Losses at the gene ends were 2 bases for V and 2 bases for J; bases not matched to a gene: 7. Germline V gene sequence: CDR1 MNHEY, CDR2 SMNVEV (reference sequence). CDR3 sequence (DNA): TGTGCCAGCAGTTTAAGGTGGGGACAGGGTACCTACGAGCAGTACTTC. Its protein is CASSLRWGQGTYEQYF.

The J gene is TRBJ1-2, the V gene TRBV2, with D hard to call. Trimming removed 1 base at V and 0 bases at J, with 3 bases between. Looked up from germline, CDR1 is SNHLY and CDR2 is FYNNEI. There are 13 residues in the CDR3. CDR3 region: CASSEDTNYGYTF. CDR3 nucleotide sequence: TGTGCCAGCAGTGAAGACACTAACTATGGCTACACCTTC. The whole variable domain, remainder taken from reference TRBV2 and TRBJ1-2, is EPEVTQTPSHQVTQMGQEVILRCVPISNHLYFYWYRQILGQKVEFLVSFYNNEISEKSEIFDDQFSVERPDGSNFTLKIRSTKLEDSAMYFCASSEDTNYGYTFGSGTRLTVV.

The chain combines TRBV24-1 with TRBJ1-6, with TRBD1 matching over 11 bases. V lost 9 bases and J lost 10; bases outside the gene matches: 4. The CDR3 spans 13 residues. The V gene's germline CDR1 is KGHDR and CDR2 SFDVKD. The CDR3 nucleotides read TGTGCCACCCCTGGGACAGGGGGATCACCCCTCCACTTT. Its translation: CATPGTGGSPLHF.

This chain joins TRBV5-1 and TRBJ2-1, with D perhaps TRBD2 (6 bases). Germline loops: CDR1 SGHRS, CDR2 YFSETQ. The CDR3 runs to 15 residues. Trimming left V 0 bases short and J 7 bases short, with 14 bases between. The CDR3 sequence is CASSLALASVNEQFF. In DNA, the CDR3 is TGCGCCAGCAGCTTGGCCCTGGCTAGCGTAAATGAGCAGTTCTTC. Looking up the rest from reference TRBV5-1 and TRBJ2-1 gives the full variable domain: KAGVTQTPRYLIKTRGQQVTLSCSPISGHRSVSWYQQTPGQGLQFLFEYFSETQRNKGNFPGRFSGRQFSNSRSEMNVSTLELGDSALYLCASSLALASVNEQFFGPGTRLTVL.

The rearrangement links TRBV7-8 to TRBJ2-7; the D gene is possibly TRBD1 (6 bases). The V gene lost 1 base and the J gene lost 3 bases, with 13 bases spanning the gap. Germline CDR1 reads SGHVS; CDR2 reads FQNEAQ. The CDR3 has 15 amino acids. In DNA form, the CDR3 reads TGTGCCAGCAGCTTAGATCTCGGACAGAACTACGAGCAGTACTTC. The encoded protein is CASSLDLGQNYEQYF.

In DNA form, the CDR3 reads TGTGCCAGCAGCGTATATCTCGGGGAGTCAGATACGCAGTATTTT. The encoded protein is CASSVYLGESDTQYF. V gene TRBV9 combines with J gene TRBJ2-3; tentative D call: TRBD2 (5 bases). CDR1 is SGDLS, CDR2 YYNGEE, per germline. Trimming removed 1 base at V and 4 bases at J, with 13 bases between. This CDR3 comprises 15 residues.

This clone has just one count. The chain joins TRBV19 to TRBJ2-1; 8 bases are a match to TRBD2. Germline V gene lookup returns CDR1 LNHDA and CDR2 SQIVND (reference sequence). V shed 6 bases and J 8 bases; nucleotides not matched to a gene: 12. The CDR3 has 15 residues. CDR3 amino acids: CASSPDGTRSYEQFF. CDR3 bases: TGTGCCAGTAGCCCCGACGGGACTAGATCCTATGAGCAGTTCTTC.

V and J are TRBV2 and TRBJ1-1, with TRBD1 matching 7 bases. The germline V gene encodes CDR1 SNHLY and CDR2 FYNNEI. Trimming took 1 base from V and 1 from J; bases not matched to a gene: 9. The CDR3 runs 17 residues. CDR3 sequence: CASSEEGAGNPNTEAFF. The CDR3 region has the DNA TGTGCCAGCAGTGAAGAGGGGGCGGGGAACCCGAACACTGAAGCTTTCTTT. The variable domain in full, completed from reference TRBV2 and TRBJ1-1, reads EPEVTQTPSHQVTQMGQEVILRCVPISNHLYFYWYRQILGQKVEFLVSFYNNEISEKSEIFDDQFSVERPDGSNFTLKIRSTKLEDSAMYFCASSEEGAGNPNTEAFFGQGTRLTVV.

This chain joins TRBV2 and TRBJ2-2, with D perhaps TRBD2 (5 bases). CDR3 length: 14 amino acids. Per germline, CDR1 SNHLY and CDR2 FYNNEI. V lost 5 bases to trimming and J lost 0 bases, with 7 bases between them. The CDR3 DNA reads TGTGCCAGCAGTCCGGACTCGAACACCGGGGAGCTGTTTTTT. Amino acid sequence: CASSPDSNTGELFF.

This clone was seen only once. The V and J genes are TRBV7-9 and TRBJ2-3; 8 bases match TRBD1. V lost 5 bases, J lost 2 bases, and 12 bases stayed unmatched. The CDR3 extends over 17 amino acids. CDR1 SEHNR and CDR2 FQNEAQ come from the germline V gene (reference sequence). CDR3 nucleotide sequence: TGTGCCAGCAGCCAACGGACAGGGAAGCTTTACACAGATACGCAGTATTTT. Translated, it gives CASSQRTGKLYTDTQYF.

The chain links TRBV4-1 to TRBJ1-1, with 9 nucleotides matching TRBD1. This CDR3 contains 15 residues. The ends lost 2 bases at V and 6 bases at J; junction bases unmatched: 7. The germline CDR1 and CDR2 sequences are MGHRA and YSYEKL. This CDR3 reads CASSQKTGGLPEAFF. The CDR3 coding sequence is TGCGCCAGCAGCCAAAAAACAGGGGGCTTGCCTGAAGCTTTCTTT.